The rows below give T cell receptor beta chains drawn from one sample of a study of cytomegalovirus exposure and HLA in healthy donors. The table came from immunoSEQ multiplex PCR; TCRdb's copy has only in-frame clones and leaves some out. The sample has 25,000 to 30,000 clones, more than 55% seen once. The source material was PBMCs. The receptor set was obtained from a male donor in good health and CMV-seropositive. Both conserved end residues are part of each CDR3. A D gene is named only where the DNA matches it firmly. Clone size is stated in some rows and not others, as once, few, many or a class when expanded.

TRBJ1-2 TRBV28 TRBD1 NA TGTGCCAGCAGCTTGGTGACAGGGCGACCTACTAAGGATGGCTACACCTTC CASSLVTGRPTKDGYTF
TRBJ1-5 TRBV21-1 NA NA TGTGCCAGCAGCACTAGCGGGACGGATAGCAATCAGCCCCAGCATTTT CASSTSGTDSNQPQHF
TRBJ1-1 TRBV7-9 NA few TGTGCCAGCAGCTTAGGACAGAAGAACACTGAAGCTTTCTTT CASSLGQKNTEAFF
TRBJ2-7 TRBV4-1 NA NA TGCGCCAGCAGCCCAGTGGGCCAGGGTCGGCCAGAGCAGTACTTC CASSPVGQGRPEQYF
TRBJ2-1 TRBV18 TRBD2 once TGTGCCAGCTCACCTGGACTAGCGGGGATCAACAATGAGCAGTTCTTC CASSPGLAGINNEQFF
TRBJ2-1 TRBV30 TRBD2 NA TGTGCCTGGAGAGCGGGAGGGCCCAATGAGCAGTTCTTC CAWRAGGPNEQFF
TRBJ1-2 TRBV27 NA NA TGTGCCAGCAGCCAGCCCGGGTCGGCTTCCAACTATGGCTACACCTTC CASSQPGSASNYGYTF
TRBJ2-7 TRBV29-1 TRBD1 NA TGCAGCGTTGAGGCCCCCAGACAGGGAAGCTCCTACGAGCAGTACTTC CSVEAPRQGSSYEQYF
TRBJ1-1 TRBV9 NA NA TGTGCCAGCAGCGTCGGAGGGTTTGGGAACACTGAAGCTTTCTTT CASSVGGFGNTEAFF
TRBJ2-3 TRBV6-4 NA NA TGTGCCAGCAGCGCCCGAGGCACAGATACGCAGTATTTT CASSARGTDTQYF
TRBJ2-7 TRBV2 TRBD1 NA TGTGCCAGCATAGAGGGTTCGGGACAGGGGATCCACGAGCAGTACTTC CASIEGSGQGIHEQYF
TRBJ2-3 TRBV15 TRBD2 NA TGTGCCACCAGCAGCGGACTAGCGGGGCTCACAGATACGCAGTATTTT CATSSGLAGLTDTQYF
TRBJ1-2 TRBV7-3 NA NA TGTGCCAGCAGCTTAACGTCGGAGGGAGGAGGCTACACCTTC CASSLTSEGGGYTF
TRBJ2-1 TRBV5-1 TRBD2 once TGCGCCAGCAGCTGGGGGGGACTAGCGGGAGGAAATGAGCAGTTCTTC CASSWGGLAGGNEQFF
TRBJ1-2 TRBV28 TRBD1 NA TGTGCCAGCAGTTTGACGGGACAGGGGTTAAGAGGCTACACCTTC CASSLTGQGLRGYTF
TRBJ2-2 TRBV7-3 TRBD1 NA TGTGCCAGCAGCCTAGGGACAGGGTACACCGGGGAGCTGTTTTTT CASSLGTGYTGELFF
TRBJ2-1 TRBV27 NA NA TGTGCCAGCAGTTTATCGCGGGGTAAGCAGTTCTTC CASSLSRGKQFF
TRBJ1-1 TRBV5-1 TRBD1 NA TGCGCCAGCAGCGACCCCCGGACAGGGGGCAACACTGAAGCTTTCTTT CASSDPRTGGNTEAFF
TRBJ1-2 TRBV5-1 NA NA TGCGCCAGCAGCTTGGCCCTCAACTATGGCTACACCTTC CASSLALNYGYTF
TRBJ2-2 TRBV7-6 NA once TGTGCCAGCAGCTTAAACCGGGAAATTCTGACCGGGGAGCTGTTTTTT CASSLNREILTGELFF
TRBJ1-3 TRBV5-6 TRBD1 NA TGTGCCAGCAGCTTGTCTGGACAGGGTGGAAACACCATATATTTT CASSLSGQGGNTIYF
TRBJ2-3 TRBV6-4 TRBD2 NA TGTGCCAGCAGCGACGGGAGGGGGGATACGCAGTATTTT CASSDGRGDTQYF
TRBJ1-1 TRBV7-2 TRBD1 few TGTGCCAGCAGCTCCCCGGACAGGTGGAACACTGAAGCTTTCTTT CASSSPDRWNTEAFF
TRBJ2-4 TRBV30 TRBD2 NA TGTGCCTGGCGGAGGGGGAGCGGGGGGCTAGCCAAAAACATTCAGTACTTC CAWRRGSGGLAKNIQYF
TRBJ1-1 TRBV6-5 TRBD1 few TGTGCCAGCGGAAATCCGGGACAGGGGGCCTCGGGTACTTTCTTT CASGNPGQGASGTFF
TRBJ1-1 TRBV6-1 TRBD1 few TGTGCCACAAGGGACAGGGTCAGCACTGAAGCTTTCTTT CATRDRVSTEAFF
TRBJ2-5 TRBV2 NA NA TGTGCCAGCGGGGCTAGGCGAGAGACCCAGTACTTC CASGARRETQYF
TRBJ1-5 TRBV27 TRBD1 NA TGTGCCAGCAGACCGGGACAGGGGCATAGCAATCAGCCCCAGCATTTT CASRPGQGHSNQPQHF
TRBJ1-1 TRBV5-4 NA NA TGTGCCAGCAGCCCCGGCGTAACGACAGGCACTGAAGCTTTCTTT CASSPGVTTGTEAFF
TRBJ1-1 TRBV6-5 NA NA TGTGCCAGCAGTTACTCTCGGGGGAGTAAAACTGAAGCTTTCTTT CASSYSRGSKTEAFF
TRBJ1-3 TRBV19 NA few TGTGCCAGTAGTATAGACACTGCCCGGAGCAACACCATATATTTT CASSIDTARSNTIYF
TRBJ2-7 TRBV7-3 TRBD2 NA TGTGCCAGCAGCCCCAGCGGGAGCTACGAGCAGTACTTC CASSPSGSYEQYF
TRBJ2-5 TRBV27 TRBD2 NA TGTGCCAGCAGTCCCACCTCCTCACTAGCGGGGTTCCAAGAGACCCAGTACTTC CASSPTSSLAGFQETQYF
TRBJ1-1 TRBV5-4 TRBD1 NA TGTGCCAGCAGCTTAGGGGCAGGGGGCGGAGTCACTGAAGCTTTCTTT CASSLGAGGGVTEAFF
TRBJ2-5 TRBV5-1 TRBD2 NA TGCGCCAGCAAGGCTAGCGGACAAGAGACCCAGTACTTC CASKASGQETQYF
TRBJ1-1 TRBV7-2 NA few TGTGCCAGCAGCCTAATAAGAGCAACAGCTTTCTTT CASSLIRATAFF
TRBJ2-1 TRBV10-3 TRBD2 NA TGTGCCATCAGTGGAGAGACTAGCTTGTACAATGAGCAGTTCTTC CAISGETSLYNEQFF
TRBJ1-1 TRBV2 NA once TGTGCCAGCAGTGCCCGGGGCACTGAAGCTTTCTTT CASSARGTEAFF
TRBJ1-1 TRBV6-1 TRBD1 NA TGTGCCAGCAGCCGACAGGGGGCTGGGATCACTGAAGCTTTCTTT CASSRQGAGITEAFF
TRBJ2-1 TRBV5-1 NA NA TGCGCCAGCAAAGAATCTGTCGCCGAGGGCAATGAGCAGTTCTTC CASKESVAEGNEQFF
TRBJ1-3 TRBV2 NA NA TGTGCCAGCAGTGAGACACGCTCTGGAAACACCATATATTTT CASSETRSGNTIYF
TRBJ2-3 TRBV9 TRBD2 NA TGTGCCAGCAGCCCGGGGGGGACTAGCACAGATACGCAGTATTTT CASSPGGTSTDTQYF
TRBJ1-1 TRBV6-1 NA once TGTGCCAGCAGTGTAGCCGAGACTGAAGCTTTCTTT CASSVAETEAFF
TRBJ1-1 TRBV19 NA once TGTGCCAGTAGTATTAACTCCAACACTGAAGCTTTCTTT CASSINSNTEAFF
TRBJ1-5 TRBV6-1 NA NA TGTGCCAGCAAAGTTACGGTTCTCAGGCAGCCCCAGCATTTT CASKVTVLRQPQHF
TRBJ2-1 TRBV6-1 NA NA TGTGCCAGCAGTGAAGCGCTTCAAGGGGGGGCGTTTGGAAATGAGCAGTTCTTC CASSEALQGGAFGNEQFF
TRBJ2-4 TRBV2 TRBD1 NA TGTGCCAGCAGTTTCGCCCAGGGGGTCGGGTACATTCAGTACTTC CASSFAQGVGYIQYF
TRBJ1-2 TRBV6-1 TRBD1 NA TGTGCCAGCAGTGAAAGACAGGGGGGAGGCTATGGCTACACCTTC CASSERQGGGYGYTF
TRBJ2-7 TRBV7-9 NA NA TGTGCCAGCAGCCCCGGCGGCGCAGGCAGGGACGAGCAGTACTTC CASSPGGAGRDEQYF
TRBJ2-7 TRBV5-1 TRBD1 once TGCGCCAGCAAGAGGGGACAGGACTACGAGCAGTACTTC CASKRGQDYEQYF